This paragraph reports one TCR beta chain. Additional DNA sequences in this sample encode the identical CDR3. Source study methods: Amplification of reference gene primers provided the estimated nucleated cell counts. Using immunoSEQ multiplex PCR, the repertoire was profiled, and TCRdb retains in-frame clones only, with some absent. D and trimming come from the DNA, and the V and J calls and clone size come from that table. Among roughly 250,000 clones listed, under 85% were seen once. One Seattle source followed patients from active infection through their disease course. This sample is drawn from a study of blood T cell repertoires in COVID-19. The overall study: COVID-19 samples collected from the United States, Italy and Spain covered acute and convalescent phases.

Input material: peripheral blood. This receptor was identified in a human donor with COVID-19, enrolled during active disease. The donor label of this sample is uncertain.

The CDR3 bases are TGTGCCAGCAGTTCGTTATACGAGCAGTACTTC. Protein product: CASSSLYEQYF. The chain has TRBV6-5 and TRBJ2-7; D gene uncertain. The CDR3 loop spans 11 amino acids. V was cut by 4 bases and J by 4 bases, with 5 bases left in between. Germline values: CDR1 MNHEY, CDR2 SVGAGI.